This T cell receptor (beta chain) was found in a study of cytomegalovirus exposure and HLA in healthy donors. Sequencing was performed with immunoSEQ multiplex PCR; in TCRdb, only in-frame clones are kept and a portion is missing. The sample has around 250,000 clones, 80% to 95% seen once; the top ten hold 3% to 3.5%. Separate from the approximately 730-subject first cohort, the 120-subject validation cohort was the one that the donors belonged to. Study-level findings and limits: Among TCR sequences, most were rare, though some public TCRs appeared in many donors. The study designated 150 to 200 TCR beta chains cytomegalovirus-associated. It was found in a later analysis that first-cohort TCR clusters tended to co-occur in the 90 to 150 validation repertoires.

The length of the CDR3 is 16 residues. Per germline, CDR1 SGHKS and CDR2 YYEKEE (reference sequence). Unmatched junction bases numbered 4, after V lost 0 bases and J lost 7 bases. Points on this clone: Antigen specificity is unknown.

Sequenced sample: PBMCs. The sequence was obtained from a woman between 25 and 40 years old in good health and CMV-seronegative. The chain combines TRBV5-5 with TRBJ2-1, with 13 bases lining up with TRBD2. CDR3 amino acids: CASSLELAGGSNEQFF. The CDR3 bases are TGTGCCAGCAGCTTGGAACTAGCGGGAGGGTCGAATGAGCAGTTCTTC.